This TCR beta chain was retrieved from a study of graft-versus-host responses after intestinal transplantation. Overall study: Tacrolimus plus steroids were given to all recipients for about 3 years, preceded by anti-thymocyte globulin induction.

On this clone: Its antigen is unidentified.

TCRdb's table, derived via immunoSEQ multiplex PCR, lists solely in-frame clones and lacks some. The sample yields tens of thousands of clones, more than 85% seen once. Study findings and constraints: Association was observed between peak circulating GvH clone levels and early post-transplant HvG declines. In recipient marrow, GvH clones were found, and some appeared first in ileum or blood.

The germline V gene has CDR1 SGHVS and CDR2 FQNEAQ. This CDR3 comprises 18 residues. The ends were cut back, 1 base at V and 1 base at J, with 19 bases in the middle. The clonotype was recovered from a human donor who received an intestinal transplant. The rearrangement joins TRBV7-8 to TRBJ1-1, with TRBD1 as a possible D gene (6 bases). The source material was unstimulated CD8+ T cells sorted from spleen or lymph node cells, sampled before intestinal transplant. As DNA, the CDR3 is TGTGCCAGCAGCTTAGATCCGGCAGGGGCTATAGGGAACACTGAAGCTTTCTTT. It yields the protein CASSLDPAGAIGNTEAFF.